This is a list of T cell receptor beta chains from one sample in a study of shared T cell receptors in the human thymus. The method was immunoSEQ multiplex PCR; TCRdb's version includes in-frame clones alone and lacks a portion of them. The sample has 500,000 to 850,000 clones, over 75% seen once; the top ten hold 0.0094%. This sample was shared with a second study, whose subject was human thymus T cells.

Input material: thymocytes. Receptors were obtained from a boy under two years old with a congenital heart defect. CDR3s leave out the opening cysteine and the closing phenylalanine or tryptophan. The order of the fields is V gene, J gene, clone size, CDR3 protein. Expanded clones get a size class; other rows say once, few or many, or leave the size out.

v_gene: TRBV4-1; j_gene: TRBJ2-7; abundance: .; CDR3aa: ASSQEAGGAYEQY
v_gene: TRBV14; j_gene: TRBJ2-1; abundance: .; CDR3aa: ASSQDYGRPSYNEQF
v_gene: TRBV6-1; j_gene: TRBJ2-3; abundance: .; CDR3aa: ASSERKGDNSTDTQY
v_gene: TRBV4-1; j_gene: TRBJ1-1; abundance: .; CDR3aa: ASSPPATGPTEAF
v_gene: TRBV30; j_gene: TRBJ2-1; abundance: .; CDR3aa: AWSLARRLFYNEQF
v_gene: TRBV4-3; j_gene: TRBJ1-3; abundance: few; CDR3aa: ASSQDRGGSGNTIY
v_gene: TRBV6-1; j_gene: TRBJ2-1; abundance: .; CDR3aa: ASSIDRDNEQF
v_gene: TRBV28; j_gene: TRBJ1-2; abundance: .; CDR3aa: ASSFVWSGDGYT
v_gene: TRBV4-2; j_gene: TRBJ1-6; abundance: .; CDR3aa: ASSQDPENSPLH
v_gene: TRBV28; j_gene: TRBJ2-4; abundance: .; CDR3aa: ASSVAVGLAGGKVKNIQY
v_gene: TRBV29-1; j_gene: TRBJ2-5; abundance: .; CDR3aa: SAPGGQETQY
v_gene: TRBV7-6; j_gene: TRBJ1-6; abundance: .; CDR3aa: ASSLVVSSSYNSPLH
v_gene: TRBV5-6; j_gene: TRBJ1-2; abundance: .; CDR3aa: ASSPTGAGYT
v_gene: TRBV7-2; j_gene: TRBJ1-5; abundance: .; CDR3aa: ASSLLPGQSFNQPQH
v_gene: TRBV28; j_gene: TRBJ2-7; abundance: .; CDR3aa: ASSPLRDRGRTSYEQY
v_gene: TRBV7-6; j_gene: TRBJ2-7; abundance: once; CDR3aa: ASSGWTAFFLGQY
v_gene: TRBV15; j_gene: TRBJ2-7; abundance: .; CDR3aa: ATSRVIGTHPGGPSYEQY
v_gene: TRBV18; j_gene: TRBJ2-5; abundance: .; CDR3aa: ASSNLRGQTQY
v_gene: TRBV19; j_gene: TRBJ2-7; abundance: .; CDR3aa: ASSIGGFSYEQY
v_gene: TRBV19; j_gene: TRBJ2-3; abundance: .; CDR3aa: ASSMEIPLLRAGGPRDTQY
v_gene: TRBV27; j_gene: TRBJ2-5; abundance: .; CDR3aa: ASSLIAGDQETQY
v_gene: TRBV27; j_gene: TRBJ1-4; abundance: .; CDR3aa: ASSARTGGSEKLF
v_gene: TRBV4-2; j_gene: TRBJ1-6; abundance: .; CDR3aa: ASSQEGGGGFYNSPLH
v_gene: TRBV4-1; j_gene: TRBJ2-3; abundance: .; CDR3aa: ASSQDVFRGSTDTQY
v_gene: TRBV28; j_gene: TRBJ1-5; abundance: .; CDR3aa: ASSSTDSNQPQH
v_gene: TRBV25-1; j_gene: TRBJ2-5; abundance: .; CDR3aa: ASSGGLAGAGEETQY
v_gene: TRBV23-1; j_gene: TRBJ1-5; abundance: .; CDR3aa: ASSQWAGSNQPQH
v_gene: TRBV21-1; j_gene: TRBJ2-2; abundance: .; CDR3aa: ASSKGGGGNTGELF
v_gene: TRBV27; j_gene: TRBJ2-3; abundance: .; CDR3aa: ASSPSRGRERTDTQY
v_gene: TRBV5-6; j_gene: TRBJ2-3; abundance: .; CDR3aa: ASSHQGLAGRRTDTQY
v_gene: TRBV14; j_gene: TRBJ1-1; abundance: .; CDR3aa: ASSLRPGQGFWGTEAF
v_gene: TRBV7-2; j_gene: TRBJ2-1; abundance: .; CDR3aa: ASSARTSGSGSSYNEQF
v_gene: TRBV11-2; j_gene: TRBJ1-2; abundance: .; CDR3aa: ASSILQGNGNYGYT
v_gene: TRBV19; j_gene: TRBJ2-7; abundance: .; CDR3aa: ASSATPGLAGGPNGYEQY
v_gene: TRBV6-5; j_gene: TRBJ2-7; abundance: .; CDR3aa: ASSYSPDGGTYEQY
v_gene: TRBV4-1; j_gene: TRBJ2-1; abundance: .; CDR3aa: ASSHPRAGYYNEQF
v_gene: TRBV4-1; j_gene: TRBJ1-3; abundance: .; CDR3aa: ASSPHLSGVSGNTIY
v_gene: TRBV27; j_gene: TRBJ1-6; abundance: few; CDR3aa: ASSYIQGSLH
v_gene: TRBV14; j_gene: TRBJ2-1; abundance: .; CDR3aa: ASSQEKERGGPSYNEQF
v_gene: TRBV15; j_gene: TRBJ2-3; abundance: .; CDR3aa: ATAGGRDTQY
v_gene: TRBV28; j_gene: TRBJ2-1; abundance: .; CDR3aa: AAGGWDNEQF
v_gene: TRBV9; j_gene: TRBJ1-5; abundance: .; CDR3aa: ASTPGVEDQPQH
v_gene: TRBV4-1; j_gene: TRBJ1-5; abundance: .; CDR3aa: ASSHPTGHSNQPQH
v_gene: TRBV11-2; j_gene: TRBJ1-1; abundance: .; CDR3aa: ASSSPGGAEAF
v_gene: TRBV4-3; j_gene: TRBJ1-1; abundance: .; CDR3aa: ASSLRWAQMNTEAF
v_gene: TRBV2; j_gene: .; abundance: .; CDR3aa: ARSVGQGFSEQY
v_gene: TRBV13; j_gene: TRBJ1-1; abundance: few; CDR3aa: ASSLGRDNFLITEAF
v_gene: TRBV29-1; j_gene: TRBJ1-2; abundance: .; CDR3aa: SVVGTGYGYT
v_gene: TRBV6-1; j_gene: TRBJ1-1; abundance: few; CDR3aa: ASRTSRPNTEAF
v_gene: TRBV10-1; j_gene: TRBJ2-7; abundance: .; CDR3aa: ASSRRDRVYEQY
v_gene: TRBV9; j_gene: TRBJ2-1; abundance: .; CDR3aa: ASSSGSSYNEQF
v_gene: TRBV2; j_gene: TRBJ1-1; abundance: .; CDR3aa: ASSGSGVSTEAF
v_gene: TRBV6-1; j_gene: TRBJ2-5; abundance: .; CDR3aa: ASSKGQGIEETQY
v_gene: TRBV11-2; j_gene: TRBJ1-6; abundance: .; CDR3aa: ASSSEQGSPLH
v_gene: TRBV29-1; j_gene: TRBJ2-1; abundance: .; CDR3aa: SHGPGGLNNEQF
v_gene: TRBV20-1; j_gene: TRBJ2-3; abundance: once; CDR3aa: RTRADTQY
v_gene: TRBV19; j_gene: TRBJ1-6; abundance: few; CDR3aa: ASSTQGANSPLH